This T cell receptor beta chain stems from a study of blood T cell repertoires in COVID-19. Study at large: In each case, the material was cDNA or gDNA derived from T cells, B-cell-depleted T cells, or PBMCs.

The junction had 17 bases not matched to a gene; V was cut back by 7 bases and J by 1 base. The CDR3 runs 18 residues. CDR1 is SNHLY and CDR2 is FYNNEI in the germline V gene. In the original workflow: Estimates of nucleated cell counts were drawn from the amplification of reference gene primers. Sequencing was performed with immunoSEQ multiplex PCR; in TCRdb, only in-frame clones are kept and a portion is missing. D and trimming come from the DNA, and the V and J calls and clone size come from that table. Among about 140,000 clones, 75% to 85% were seen once, and the ten largest hold 4% to 5%. The source material was peripheral blood. The chain carries TRBV2 and TRBJ2-3; the match to TRBD2 covers 7 bases. This TCR was sampled from a woman of 80 years or more with acute or convalescent COVID-19. CDR3 region: CASKRSLLADLRTDTQYF. The CDR3 DNA reads TGTGCCAGCAAACGAAGCCTCCTAGCGGACCTACGCACAGATACGCAGTATTTT.